These 32 T cell receptor beta chains came from one sample sequenced in a study. TCRdb reprocessed the 5' RACE reads via MiXCR and lists one record per CDR3 protein. The sample consists of about 50,000 distinct CDR3 sequences, about 28% of them appearing once. Sequences were obtained from naive CD4+ T cells sorted from blood. The subset: naive CD4+ T cells, CD4+CD45RA+CD25-. Receptors were obtained from a female donor with breast cancer.

This clonotype was counted a few times. The chain employs TRBV18 and TRBJ2-2; D gene unclear. The germline gives CDR1 KGHSH, CDR2 LQKENI. V gave up 3 bases and J gave up 3 bases, with 2 bases separating them. The CDR3 consists of 12 residues. The CDR3: CASSPDTGELFF. The DNA of the CDR3 is TGTGCCAGCTCACCGGACACCGGGGAGCTGTTTTTT.

The table lists this clonotype with many counts. This chain links TRBV15 with TRBJ1-5; D may be TRBD1 (6 bases). Looked up from germline, CDR1 is LNHNV and CDR2 is YYDKDF (reference sequence). Trimming cost V 7 bases and J 0 bases, with 10 bases left between them. CDR3 length: 14 residues. This CDR3 reads CATTRGYSNQPQHF. The DNA of the CDR3 is TGTGCCACCACCAGGGGCTATAGCAATCAGCCCCAGCATTTT.

Remarks on this clonotype: The junction departs from the called germline gene at one end, perhaps through a read error. V usage is TRBV7-8 and J usage is TRBJ1-2, with D possibly being TRBD1 (5 bases). The germline CDR1 and CDR2 sequences are SGHVS and FQNEAQ. This CDR3 is built from 11 residues. This chain's CDR3 is CASSLGDGYTF. The CDR3 DNA reads TGTGCCAGTAGCTTAGGGGATGGCTACACCTTC.

This clonotype has a handful of counts. The chain is built from TRBV7-9 and TRBJ1-6; TRBD1 matches at 8 bases. Germline V gene lookup returns CDR1 SEHNR and CDR2 FQNEAQ (reference sequence). This CDR3 contains 15 residues. The junction had 9 bases not matched to a gene; V was cut back by 5 bases and J by 9 bases. The CDR3 region is CASSRQGIFVSPLHF. In DNA, the CDR3 is TGTGCCAGCAGCCGACAGGGGATTTTTGTTTCACCCCTCCACTTT.

This clonotype was counted only a few times. This chain joins TRBV5-5 and TRBJ2-1, with D perhaps TRBD1 (5 bases). The CDR3 has 13 amino acids. Trimming left V 3 bases short and J 9 bases short, with 13 bases between. CDR1 and CDR2 (germline): SGHKS, YYEKEE (reference sequence). CDR3 sequence: CASSYQGSREQFF. CDR3 in DNA: TGTGCCAGCAGCTACCAGGGTTCCCGTGAGCAGTTCTTC.

This clonotype was counted only a few times. The rearrangement uses TRBV6-6 and TRBJ1-1, with no clear D. Germline CDR1 is MNHNY and CDR2 is SVGAGI (reference sequence). The CDR3 contains 12 residues. Trimming shortened V by 5 bases and J by 7 bases, and 11 bases separated the two germline ends. This CDR3 is CASSLVSYEAFF. CDR3 nucleotides: TGTGCCAGCAGTCTCGTGAGCTATGAAGCTTTCTTT.

This clonotype showed up just a few times. V and J are TRBV25-1 and TRBJ2-2; TRBD1 agrees at 7 bases. The germline V gene encodes CDR1 MGHDK and CDR2 SYGVNS. The CDR3 sequence is 15 residues long. Unmatched junction bases numbered 10, after V lost 6 bases and J lost 6 bases. CDR3 loop: CASRRTGPKAGELFF. CDR3 coding DNA: TGTGCCAGCAGAAGGACAGGACCTAAGGCCGGGGAGCTGTTTTTT.

This clonotype turned up a few times. The J gene is TRBJ2-3, the V gene TRBV20-1; TRBD2 agrees at 8 bases. Trimming at V came to 1 base and at J to 5 bases, leaving 5 bases not matched to a gene. The V gene's germline CDR1 is DFQATT and CDR2 SNEGSKA (reference sequence). The CDR3 sequence is 14 residues long. CDR3 region: CSARGTSSVDTQYF. The CDR3 DNA sequence: TGCAGTGCTAGAGGGACTAGCTCGGTAGATACGCAGTATTTT.

A few counts support this clonotype. V is TRBV7-3 and J is TRBJ2-1; D is unresolved. This CDR3 has 13 residues. Trimming left V 2 bases short and J 9 bases short, with 11 bases between. Germline CDR1 reads SGHTA; CDR2 reads FQGTGA. The CDR3 spells CASSLLAAAEQFF. The CDR3 bases are TGTGCCAGCAGCTTATTGGCGGCCGCTGAGCAGTTCTTC.

Remarks on this clonotype: As the CDR3 is not closed by the conserved phenylalanine or tryptophan, this likely results from a read error. The chain employs TRBV4-1 and TRBJ1-5; possibly TRBD1 for D (6 bases). Germline V gene lookup returns CDR1 MGHRA and CDR2 YSYEKL. This CDR3 comprises 15 residues. The germline V and J ends were trimmed by 1 base and 4 bases, with 11 bases remaining between them. CDR3 region: CASSQGDRWNQPQHV. In DNA, the CDR3 is TGCGCCAGCAGCCAAGGTGACAGGTGGAATCAGCCCCAGCATGTT.

The rearrangement uses TRBV9 and TRBJ2-3; 7 positions agree with TRBD2. Germline CDR1 reads SGDLS; CDR2 reads YYNGEE. V was clipped by 3 bases and J by 9 bases; unmatched bases: 7. The CDR3 is 13 amino acids. In DNA form, the CDR3 reads TGTGCCAGCAGCGCGCAGGAGGGAGGGACGCAGTATTTT. Translated, it gives CASSAQEGGTQYF.

The rearrangement uses TRBV11-2 and TRBJ2-1; either TRBD1 or TRBD2 may fit D (5 bases each). Germline V CDR1 and CDR2: SGHAT, FQNNGV. V was clipped by 5 bases and J by 6 bases, with 11 bases between them. This CDR3 has 13 amino acids. The CDR3 sequence: CASSPLGTNEQFF. The DNA of the CDR3 is TGTGCCAGCAGCCCTCTCGGGACCAATGAGCAGTTCTTC.

The sample holds a few counts of this clonotype. The rearrangement links TRBV5-1 to TRBJ2-7; 7 bases are a match to TRBD1. The length of the CDR3 is 12 residues. CDR1 is SGHRS, CDR2 YFSETQ, per germline. V was pared by 3 bases and J by 5 bases, with 2 bases of the junction left unmatched. The CDR3 sequence: CASSSGTDEQYF. As DNA, the CDR3 is TGCGCCAGCAGCTCGGGGACAGACGAGCAGTACTTC.

This chain's CDR3 is CSADRGKDTQYF. DNA of the CDR3: TGCAGTGCCGACAGGGGCAAAGATACGCAGTATTTT. The chain is built from TRBV20-1 and TRBJ2-3, with 8 bases that match TRBD1. Germline CDR1 DFQATT, CDR2 SNEGSKA (reference sequence). The CDR3 has 12 residues. Trimming cost V 6 bases and J 5 bases; bases outside gene matches: 4.

This chain links TRBV3-1 with TRBJ1-6; possible D gene TRBD1, 5 bases. Between the trimmed V and J ends, which lost 1 base and 5 bases, there was a span of 9 bases. CDR1 is LGHDT, CDR2 YNNKEL, per germline (reference sequence). CDR3 length: 15 residues. The CDR3 region is CASSQGTGDNSPLHF. CDR3 DNA: TGTGCCAGCAGCCAAGGGACGGGGGATAATTCACCCCTCCACTTT.

This clonotype was counted only a few times. The chain recombines TRBV7-8 with TRBJ1-1; 8 nucleotides match TRBD1. CDR1 is SGHVS and CDR2 is FQNEAQ in the germline V gene. J was trimmed by 5 bases and V by 7 bases; bases with no gene match: 12. The CDR3 is 15 amino acids. The CDR3 sequence is CASIVRQGAGTEAFF. CDR3 nucleotides: TGTGCCAGCATAGTAAGGCAGGGGGCTGGGACTGAAGCTTTCTTT. Supplemented by reference TRBV7-8 and TRBJ1-1, the full variable domain reads GAGVSQSPRYKVAKRGQDVALRCDPISGHVSLFWYQQALGQGPEFLTYFQNEAQLDKSGLPSDRFFAERPEGSVSTLKIQRTQQEDSAVYLCASIVRQGAGTEAFFGQGTRLTVV.

As for this clonotype: One end of the junction is discordant with germline, which a read error may explain. The CDR3 DNA reads TGTGGCAGCAGTTCTGGGGCCAACGTCCTGACTTTC. This gives the protein CGSSSGANVLTF. J is TRBJ2-6 and V is TRBV28; no clear D gene. The CDR3 has 12 residues. Germline values: CDR1 MDHEN, CDR2 SYDVKM.

V is TRBV13 and J is TRBJ2-7, with D maybe TRBD1 (6 bases). Trimming pared 5 bases from V and 2 bases from J, leaving 16 bases between. Germline loops: CDR1 PRHDT, CDR2 FYEKMQ (reference sequence). The CDR3 covers 15 residues. The CDR3 sequence: CASSLSYREPYEQYF. The DNA of the CDR3 is TGTGCCAGCAGCCTATCGTACAGGGAACCCTACGAGCAGTACTTC.

This clonotype was recorded a few times. The chain has TRBV5-1 and TRBJ2-7; D is possibly TRBD1 (6 bases). Germline-derived CDR1 and CDR2 are SGHRS and YFSETQ. This CDR3 contains 14 residues. Between the trimmed V and J ends, which lost 4 bases and 0 bases, there was a span of 11 bases. This CDR3 is CASSLDSHSYEQYF. DNA of the CDR3: TGCGCCAGCAGCCTGGACAGCCACTCCTACGAGCAGTACTTC.

There are a few counts of this clonotype. The V call is TRBV12-3 or TRBV12-4, the J call TRBJ2-5; D gene unclear. The CDR3 is 14 amino acids. V dropped 6 bases and J dropped 2 bases, with 13 bases sitting between them. The CDR3 sequence is CASSPFDQQETQYF. As DNA, the CDR3 is TGTGCCAGCAGCCCCTTCGACCAGCAAGAGACCCAGTACTTC.

This clonotype was seen more than once but under ten times. The V and J genes are TRBV28 and TRBJ2-7; TRBD1 or TRBD2 may be the D gene (5 bases each). The germline V and J ends were trimmed by 3 bases and 3 bases, with 12 bases remaining between them. This CDR3 contains 14 residues. Germline values: CDR1 MDHEN, CDR2 SYDVKM. For the CDR3, the DNA is TGTGCCAGCAGTTTTTTGGGACCGCGCTACGAGCAGTACTTC. Residues: CASSFLGPRYEQYF. The full variable domain, with the rest looked up from reference TRBV28 and TRBJ2-7, is DVKVTQSSRYLVKRTGEKVFLECVQDMDHENMFWYRQDPGLGLRLIYFSYDVKMKEKGDIPEGYSVSREKKERFSLILESASTNQTSMYLCASSFLGPRYEQYFGPGTRLTVT.

This clonotype was seen just once. The chain recombines TRBV20-1 with TRBJ2-2; D is perhaps TRBD1 (5 bases). Trimming removed 2 bases at V and 4 bases at J, with 14 bases between. The length of the CDR3 is 15 residues. Germline CDR1 reads DFQATT; CDR2 reads SNEGSKA (reference sequence). The CDR3 loop is CSARPPQGFTGELFF. The CDR3, as DNA: TGCAGTGCTAGACCGCCCCAGGGATTCACCGGGGAGCTGTTTTTT.

The V gene is TRBV29-1, the J gene TRBJ2-2; TRBD1 aligns across 8 bases. CDR1 SQVTM and CDR2 ANQGSEA come from the germline V gene. V was pared by 5 bases and J by 1 base, with 3 bases of the junction left unmatched. The CDR3 runs to 14 residues. In nucleotides, the CDR3 is TGCAGCGTTTATGGGACAGGGAACACCGGGGAGCTGTTTTTT. Protein: CSVYGTGNTGELFF.

The rearrangement links TRBV5-1 to TRBJ2-2; possibly TRBD2 for D (7 bases). The CDR3 runs to 15 residues. Germline V gives CDR1 SGHRS, CDR2 YFSETQ. Trimming left V 5 bases short and J 6 bases short, with 17 bases between. The CDR3 sequence: CASRTGTGGPGELFF. Here the CDR3 DNA reads TGCGCCAGCAGAACCGGGACGGGGGGCCCCGGGGAGCTGTTTTTT. Full variable domain (missing parts from reference TRBV5-1 and TRBJ2-2): KAGVTQTPRYLIKTRGQQVTLSCSPISGHRSVSWYQQTPGQGLQFLFEYFSETQRNKGNFPGRFSGRQFSNSRSEMNVSTLELGDSALYLCASRTGTGGPGELFFGEGSRLTVL.

This clonotype occurred a few times. The chain couples TRBV7-3 to TRBJ2-1; 11 nucleotides match TRBD2. Germline CDR1 reads SGHTA; CDR2 reads FQGTGA. The V gene end was trimmed by 5 bases and the J gene end by 4 bases; junction bases not matched to a gene: 7. The CDR3 length is 16 residues. CDR3 DNA sequence: TGTGCCAGCAGCGTCTCCGGGACTAGCGGTTACAATGAGCAGTTCTTC. Encoded protein: CASSVSGTSGYNEQFF.

V and J are TRBV6-1 and TRBJ2-3; 9 bases map to TRBD2. J lost 1 base, V lost 4 bases, and 3 bases had no gene match. The CDR3 is made up of 15 amino acids. Germline lookup yields CDR1 MNHNS and CDR2 SASEGT. This CDR3 is CASSGERGGTDTQYF. Here the CDR3 DNA reads TGTGCCAGCAGTGGAGAGCGGGGGGGCACAGATACGCAGTATTTT.

This clonotype was seen at least ten times. The chain combines TRBV5-1 with TRBJ1-1; 9 bases are a match to TRBD1. Germline values: CDR1 SGHRS, CDR2 YFSETQ. The V gene end was trimmed by 4 bases and the J gene end by 1 base; junction bases not matched to a gene: 8. The CDR3 loop spans 16 amino acids. CDR3 region: CASSPGRGQGNTEAFF. CDR3 nucleotides: TGCGCCAGCAGCCCTGGGAGGGGACAGGGGAACACTGAAGCTTTCTTT.

The rearrangement links TRBV10-2 to TRBJ2-1, with 10 bases aligning to TRBD2. This CDR3 is 15 amino acids long. Germline CDR1 WSHSY, CDR2 SAAADI. V lost 7 bases and J lost 2; bases outside the gene matches: 5. CDR3 in amino acids: CASTSGRGTYNEQFF. The CDR3 coding sequence is TGCGCCAGCACTAGCGGGAGAGGGACCTACAATGAGCAGTTCTTC.

This clonotype was seen more than once but under ten times. The chain couples TRBV11-2 to TRBJ2-2, with 8 bases that match TRBD1. CDR3 length equals 16 residues. V dropped 5 bases and J dropped 2; count of bases not matched to a gene: 7. Germline CDR1 and CDR2: SGHAT and FQNNGV. This chain's CDR3 is CASSRLDRGNTGELFF. The CDR3, as DNA: TGTGCCAGCAGCCGACTTGACAGGGGAAACACCGGGGAGCTGTTTTTT. The variable domain in full, with the rest retrieved from reference TRBV11-2 and TRBJ2-2, is EAGVAQSPRYKIIEKRQSVAFWCNPISGHATLYWYQQILGQGPKLLIQFQNNGVVDDSQLPKDRFSAERLKGVDSTLKIQPAKLEDSAVYLCASSRLDRGNTGELFFGEGSRLTVL.

This clonotype occurred a few times. The chain uses TRBV27 and TRBJ2-7; 8 bases align to TRBD1. With 3 bases clipped from V and 2 bases from J, the junction kept 6 bases outside the gene matches. The V gene's germline CDR1 is MNHEY and CDR2 SMNVEV (reference sequence). The CDR3 covers 15 residues. The CDR3 loop is CASSFWTGYPYEQYF. CDR3 sequence (DNA): TGTGCCAGCAGTTTCTGGACAGGGTATCCCTACGAGCAGTACTTC.

This clonotype appeared a few times. V usage is TRBV20-1 and J usage is TRBJ1-4, with D possibly being TRBD1 (5 bases). V dropped 0 bases and J dropped 0 bases, with 11 bases sitting between them. The CDR3 loop spans 16 amino acids. Germline CDR1 reads DFQATT; CDR2 reads SNEGSKA (reference sequence). The CDR3 sequence: CSARDWGRATNEKLFF. CDR3 DNA: TGCAGTGCTAGAGATTGGGGCAGGGCAACTAATGAAAAACTGTTTTTT.

J is TRBJ2-7 and V is TRBV7-3; perhaps TRBD2 as D (6 bases). Germline CDR1 reads SGHTA; CDR2 reads FQGTGA. V lost 8 bases and J lost 3, with 23 bases in between. The CDR3 runs to 16 residues. The CDR3 nucleotides are TGTGCCAGCTCCGCCGGTGGGCGGGATGGGAACTACGAGCAGTACTTC. Residues: CASSAGGRDGNYEQYF. The whole variable domain, filled in from reference TRBV7-3 and TRBJ2-7, reads GAGVSQTPSNKVTEKGKYVELRCDPISGHTALYWYRQSLGQGPEFLIYFQGTGAADDSGLPNDRFFAVRPEGSVSTLKIQRTERGDSAVYLCASSAGGRDGNYEQYFGPGTRLTVT.